This entry lists 25 T cell receptor beta chains sequenced from one sample in a study of T cells in Graves' hyperthyroidism and ophthalmopathy. Amplification targeted TCR beta CDR3 regions from RNA transcripts. Carried out on the TCR CDR3, a first-round RT-PCR used the HTBI primer set. Via MiXCR, TCRdb re-called the multiplex PCR reads, giving one row per CDR3 protein. The table includes under 750,000 distinct CDR3 sequences, around a sixth detected once. Specimen: blood. Receptors originate from a woman aged 45-65 years with Graves' hyperthyroidism that later progressed to Graves' ophthalmopathy.

This clonotype was picked up many times. V and J are TRBV3-1 and TRBJ2-7; TRBD2 might be the D (7 bases). The CDR3 runs to 15 residues. The V gene's germline CDR1 is LGHDT and CDR2 YNNKEL (reference sequence). Trimming cost V 1 base and J 2 bases, with 12 bases left between them. CDR3 in amino acids: CASSQGRGQTYEQYF. The CDR3 DNA reads TGTGCCAGCAGCCAAGGGCGGGGGCAGACCTACGAGCAGTACTTC.

This clonotype was found a few times. This rearrangement joins TRBV9 to TRBJ1-3; maybe TRBD1 (5 bases). The CDR3 covers 16 residues. Germline CDR1 SGDLS, CDR2 YYNGEE. V was shortened by 0 bases and J by 0 bases, with 10 bases between the two germline ends. Here the CDR3 reads CASSVGAGLSGNTIYF. DNA for the CDR3: TGTGCCAGCAGCGTAGGAGCAGGGCTCTCTGGAAACACCATATATTTT.

The table lists this clonotype with many counts. The chain carries TRBV30 and TRBJ2-7; D perhaps matches TRBD1 (7 bases). The V end was cut by 0 bases, the J end by 4 bases, with 13 bases between. There are 14 residues in the CDR3. Germline lookup yields CDR1 GTSNPN and CDR2 SVGIG (reference sequence). This chain's CDR3 is CAWSVGRGRYEQYF. For the CDR3, the DNA is TGTGCCTGGAGTGTCGGCAGGGGGAGGTACGAGCAGTACTTC.

This clonotype was observed at least ten times. The V gene is TRBV5-1, the J gene TRBJ2-1, with TRBD2 matching over 12 bases. The CDR3 is 15 residues long. The germline CDR1 and CDR2 sequences are SGHRS and YFSETQ. Trimming removed 3 bases from V and 4 bases from J; junction bases left unmatched: 2. CDR3 DNA: TGCGCCAGCAGCTCGGGACTAGCGGGTTACAATGAGCAGTTCTTC. Translated, it gives CASSSGLAGYNEQFF.

There are many counts of this clonotype. V gene TRBV20-1 combines with J gene TRBJ2-3, with D possibly TRBD1 on 6 matching bases. From germline, CDR1 is DFQATT and CDR2 SNEGSKA (reference sequence). Trimming removed 2 bases at V and 1 base at J, with 10 bases between. This CDR3 contains 14 residues. The DNA for the CDR3 is TGCAGTGCTAGAAAGACAGGAGGCACAGATACGCAGTATTTT. Amino acids: CSARKTGGTDTQYF.

This clonotype turned up a few times. The chain is built from TRBV6-1 and TRBJ1-4, with no clear D. Trimming pared 7 bases from V and 0 bases from J, leaving 12 bases between. Germline CDR1 is MNHNS and CDR2 is SASEGT. The CDR3 covers 15 residues. The CDR3: CASMAGFTTNEKLFF. Written as DNA, the CDR3 is TGTGCCAGCATGGCAGGATTCACAACTAATGAAAAACTGTTTTTT.

The rearrangement uses TRBV12-3 or TRBV12-4 and TRBJ1-3; the D is unclear. The CDR3 is 12 amino acids. V was clipped by 8 bases and J by 3 bases, with 8 bases between them. CDR3 DNA sequence: TGTGCCAGCCGGAGAAGTGGAAACACCATATATTTT. This sequence encodes CASRRSGNTIYF.

This clonotype was detected ten times or more. The chain is built from TRBV3-1 and TRBJ2-3; tentative D call: TRBD2 (6 bases). Germline loops: CDR1 LGHDT, CDR2 YNNKEL (reference sequence). The CDR3 runs 14 residues. The V gene lost 3 bases and the J gene lost 2 bases, with 9 bases spanning the gap. The CDR3 sequence: CASSHGGDTDTQYF. The CDR3 region has the DNA TGTGCCAGCAGCCACGGCGGGGACACAGATACGCAGTATTTT.

This clonotype has ten or more counts. V gene TRBV12-3 or TRBV12-4 combines with J gene TRBJ2-6; D is perhaps TRBD2 (5 bases). This CDR3 contains 17 residues. The V end lost 5 bases, the J end lost 4 bases, and 18 bases lay between the germline ends. The CDR3 sequence is CASSIRRGSDGANVLTF. The CDR3 DNA is TGTGCCAGCAGTATCCGACGAGGGTCTGACGGGGCCAACGTCCTGACTTTC.

This clonotype was found many times. The V and J genes are TRBV6-5 and TRBJ1-5; weak D call: TRBD1 (5 bases). The ends were cut back, 0 bases at V and 2 bases at J, with 14 bases in the middle. This CDR3 has 17 amino acids. Germline CDR1 MNHEY, CDR2 SVGAGI. CDR3: CASSYSGQGKGNQPQHF. CDR3 nucleotides: TGTGCCAGCAGTTACTCGGGGCAGGGTAAGGGCAATCAGCCCCAGCATTTT.

This clonotype was picked up many times. This chain joins TRBV12-3 or TRBV12-4 and TRBJ1-6; a possible D gene is TRBD1 (6 bases). With 7 bases removed from V and 9 bases from J, the gap between germline ends came to 10 bases. The CDR3 extends over 12 amino acids. The CDR3 spells CASNREGSPLHF. The CDR3 nucleotides read TGTGCCAGCAACAGGGAAGGTTCACCCCTCCACTTT.

This clonotype was counted between two and nine times. The chain uses TRBV12-3 or TRBV12-4 and TRBJ2-3, with TRBD1 identical over 7 bases. V shed 7 bases and J 3 bases; nucleotides not matched to a gene: 4. This CDR3 has 13 amino acids. The CDR3 region has the DNA TGTGCCAGCATCGACAGGGTAACAGATACGCAGTATTTT. It is translated as CASIDRVTDTQYF.

This chain uses TRBV12-5 with TRBJ2-2; 10 nucleotides agree with TRBD2. V shed 1 base and J 0 bases; nucleotides not matched to a gene: 2. Per the germline V gene, CDR1 is LGHNT and CDR2 is FRNRAP. This CDR3 contains 17 residues. The CDR3 is CASGLAGTSANTGELFF. CDR3 bases: TGTGCTAGTGGTTTGGCTGGGACTAGCGCGAACACCGGGGAGCTGTTTTTT. Together with reference TRBV12-5 and TRBJ2-2, the CDR3 gives the full variable domain: DARVTQTPRHKVTEMGQEVTMRCQPILGHNTVFWYRQTMMQGLELLAYFRNRAPLDDSGMPKDRFSAEMPDATLATLKIQPSEPRDSAVYFCASGLAGTSANTGELFFGEGSRLTVL.

This chain links TRBV14 with TRBJ1-3, with D perhaps matching TRBD1 (5 bases). The V and J ends lost 0 bases and 3 bases respectively, with 15 bases between them. The V gene's germline CDR1 is SGHDN and CDR2 FVKESK. CDR3 length: 17 amino acids. The CDR3 DNA reads as TGTGCCAGCAGCCAAGATAAAGGCTTAAGGGGTGGAAACACCATATATTTT. This encodes CASSQDKGLRGGNTIYF. The full variable domain, its missing parts supplied by reference TRBV14 and TRBJ1-3, is EAGVTQFPSHSVIEKGQTVTLRCDPISGHDNLYWYRRVMGKEIKFLLHFVKESKQDESGMPNNRFLAERTGGTYSTLKVQPAELEDSGVYFCASSQDKGLRGGNTIYFGEGSWLTVV.

This clonotype has a count of ten or more. The V call is TRBV5-1, the J call TRBJ2-7; 11 bases line up with TRBD1. CDR3 length equals 14 residues. Germline-derived CDR1 and CDR2 are SGHRS and YFSETQ. With 2 bases clipped from V and 3 bases from J, the junction kept 1 base outside the gene matches. The CDR3 here is CASSFGTGGYEQYF. CDR3 bases: TGCGCCAGCAGCTTCGGGACAGGGGGCTACGAGCAGTACTTC.

This rearrangement joins TRBV15 to TRBJ2-5, with D perhaps matching TRBD2 (6 bases). Looked up from germline, CDR1 is LNHNV and CDR2 is YYDKDF (reference sequence). This CDR3 region has 14 residues. Trimming pared 0 bases from V and 5 bases from J, leaving 10 bases between. The CDR3 DNA sequence: TGTGCCACCAGCAGAGATGTTGGAGGGGAGACCCAGTACTTC. Translation gives CATSRDVGGETQYF.

The chain uses TRBV4-1 and TRBJ2-5; D gene ambiguous. CDR3 length equals 15 residues. Trimming pared 0 bases from V and 4 bases from J, leaving 12 bases between. The germline CDR1 and CDR2 sequences are MGHRA and YSYEKL. CDR3 DNA sequence: TGCGCCAGCAGCCAAGAAACGATATCTAGAGAGACCCAGTACTTC. It specifies CASSQETISRETQYF.

This clonotype appeared many times. The V and J genes are TRBV7-9 and TRBJ1-1; no clear D gene. Trimming pared 6 bases from V and 0 bases from J, leaving 11 bases between. The CDR3 is 14 amino acids. Germline values: CDR1 SEHNR, CDR2 FQNEAQ (reference sequence). The CDR3 nucleotides are TGTGCCAGCAGTTCCGACCTTCTGAACACTGAAGCTTTCTTT. This encodes CASSSDLLNTEAFF.

This clonotype was recorded only once. V gene TRBV7-9 combines with J gene TRBJ2-1; D remains unclear. V was pared by 5 bases and J by 8 bases, with 13 bases between. Germline V gene data show CDR1 as SEHNR and CDR2 as FQNEAQ (reference sequence). This CDR3 spans 13 amino acids. This CDR3 is CASSRDTVDEQFF. The CDR3 bases are TGTGCCAGCAGCCGAGACACGGTCGATGAGCAGTTCTTC.

The sample holds many counts of this clonotype. The J gene is TRBJ1-1, the V gene TRBV7-6, with 9 bases identical to TRBD1. The trim removed 0 bases at V and 0 bases at J, leaving 2 bases unmatched. Per germline, CDR1 SGHVS and CDR2 FNYEAQ. This CDR3 has 16 residues. DNA of the CDR3: TGTGCCAGCAGCTTAGCCGGGACAGGGTTGAACACTGAAGCTTTCTTT. Translating gives CASSLAGTGLNTEAFF.

This clonotype was observed at least ten times. V gene TRBV20-1 combines with J gene TRBJ2-1; 9 nucleotides align to TRBD2. The CDR3 consists of 13 residues. The V and J ends lost 6 bases and 8 bases, in that order; junction bases with no gene match: 8. Germline assignment: CDR1 DFQATT and CDR2 SNEGSKA (reference sequence). CDR3 coding DNA: TGCAGTGCCGGCGGGGGGGCAAGGTATGAGCAGTTCTTC. This encodes CSAGGGARYEQFF.

This clonotype was detected many times. The V gene is TRBV3-1, the J gene TRBJ2-5; 11 bases are a match to TRBD2. Per the germline V gene, CDR1 is LGHDT and CDR2 is YNNKEL (reference sequence). The junction had 5 bases not matched to a gene; V was cut back by 4 bases and J by 1 base. This CDR3 has 16 amino acids. CDR3 amino acids: CASSLRLAGLQETQYF. The CDR3 coding sequence is TGTGCCAGCAGCCTGAGACTAGCGGGACTCCAAGAGACCCAGTACTTC.

This chain connects TRBV30 to TRBJ2-2; 7 bases align to TRBD1. In germline, CDR1 is GTSNPN, CDR2 SVGIG (reference sequence). There are 13 residues in the CDR3. J was trimmed by 7 bases and V by 3 bases; bases with no gene match: 5. The CDR3 coding sequence is TGTGCCTGGAGGCGGACAGGTATCGGGGAGCTGTTTTTT. As protein: CAWRRTGIGELFF.

This clonotype has only a few counts. The chain links TRBV6-1 to TRBJ1-2, with D unresolved. V was shortened by 6 bases and J by 5 bases, with 13 bases between the two germline ends. The germline V gene has CDR1 MNHNS and CDR2 SASEGT. The CDR3 consists of 13 residues. CDR3 loop: CASSPNRIYGYTF. In DNA, the CDR3 is TGTGCCAGCAGCCCCAACCGAATTTATGGCTACACCTTC.

In this sample, this clonotype turned up once. This CDR3 reads CASSEEIRGVAYNEQFF. Written as DNA, the CDR3 is TGTGCCAGCAGTGAAGAAATTCGGGGGGTTGCCTACAATGAGCAGTTCTTC. J is TRBJ2-1 and V is TRBV6-1; 7 bases are shared with TRBD2. Germline CDR1 MNHNS, CDR2 SASEGT. The CDR3 sequence is 17 residues long. With V trimmed by 1 base and J by 2 bases, 8 bases remained unmatched.